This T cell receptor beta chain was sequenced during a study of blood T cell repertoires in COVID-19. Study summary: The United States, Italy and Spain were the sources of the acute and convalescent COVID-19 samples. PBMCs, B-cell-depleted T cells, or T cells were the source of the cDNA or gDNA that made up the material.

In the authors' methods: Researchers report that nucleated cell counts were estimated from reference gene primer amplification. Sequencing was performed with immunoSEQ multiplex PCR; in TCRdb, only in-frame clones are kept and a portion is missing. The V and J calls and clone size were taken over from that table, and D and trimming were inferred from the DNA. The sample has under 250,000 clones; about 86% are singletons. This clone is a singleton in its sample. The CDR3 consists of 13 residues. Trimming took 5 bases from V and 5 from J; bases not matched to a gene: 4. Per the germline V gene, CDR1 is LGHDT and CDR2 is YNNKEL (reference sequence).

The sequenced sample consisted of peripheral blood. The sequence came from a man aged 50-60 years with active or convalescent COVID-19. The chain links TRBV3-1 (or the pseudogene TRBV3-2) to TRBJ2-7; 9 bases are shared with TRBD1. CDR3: CASSLQGANEQYF. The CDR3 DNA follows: TGTGCCAGCAGCTTACAGGGGGCCAACGAGCAGTACTTC.